These 31 T cell receptor beta chains were sequenced from one sample in a study of blood T cell repertoires in COVID-19 (dated by TCRdb to 2018 to 2021). Library generation was performed with the immunoSEQ multiplex PCR assay. In TCRdb, the immuneACCESS table is reduced to in-frame sequences with V and J assigned. These tables do not hold every clone; where another copy was compared, an unresolved V gene accounts for under half, and the others remain unexplained. This sample has 200,000 to 250,000 clones in its table, and 80% to 90% of those were observed once. The top ten hold more than 3% of the sample. The sequenced sample consisted of PBMCs or T cells enriched from blood (not recorded which). These receptors originate from a woman in her twenties or thirties who had been exposed to COVID-19.

This clone was found a few times. V is TRBV10-3 and J is TRBJ2-3, with 8 bases lining up with TRBD1. The germline gives CDR1 ENHRY, CDR2 SYGVKD. CDR3 length: 15 amino acids. The J segment lost 2 bases and the V segment lost 6 bases, leaving 7 bases of the junction unmatched. For the CDR3, the DNA is TGTGCCATCAGCAGCAGGGGGCTTTACACAGATACGCAGTATTTT. Its protein product is CAISSRGLYTDTQYF.

The V call is TRBV9, the J call TRBJ2-3; 10 bases are a match to TRBD1. Germline trimming cut 2 bases from V and 5 bases from J; bases unmatched to any gene: 2. CDR1 and CDR2 from the germline V gene are SGDLS and YYNGEE. The CDR3 contains 14 residues. The CDR3 nucleotides read TGTGCCAGCAGCGTCGGACAGGGGGGAGATACGCAGTATTTT. It specifies CASSVGQGGDTQYF.

The chain is built from TRBV19 and TRBJ1-1, with 8 bases matching TRBD1. V was pared by 5 bases and J by 2 bases, with 4 bases of the junction left unmatched. This CDR3 contains 14 residues. The germline gives CDR1 LNHDA, CDR2 SQIVND (reference sequence). CDR3 sequence (DNA): TGTGCCAGTAGTGTAACAGGGGGAAACACTGAAGCTTTCTTT. It is translated as CASSVTGGNTEAFF.

This rearrangement joins TRBV7-6 to TRBJ1-6; D is unresolved. Germline CDR1 is SGHVS and CDR2 is FNYEAQ. The CDR3 consists of 13 residues. Trimming shortened V by 1 base and J by 10 bases, and 8 bases separated the two germline ends. Here the CDR3 DNA reads TGTGCCAGCAGCTTAGGAGCCATATCACCCCTCCACTTT. Its protein is CASSLGAISPLHF.

For the CDR3, the DNA is TGTGCCAGCAGTTCACTAGGGGGCGCGGGTGAAAAACTGTTTTTT. It codes for CASSSLGGAGEKLFF. The rearrangement joins TRBV28 to TRBJ1-4; TRBD1 matches 7 bases. This CDR3 contains 15 residues. The germline gives CDR1 MDHEN, CDR2 SYDVKM. The V segment lost 4 bases and the J segment 7 bases; nucleotides outside the gene matches: 9.

Relative to its sample, this clone is large (0.1 to 1%). The V gene is TRBV4-1, the J gene TRBJ2-1; D might be TRBD2 (5 bases). Per germline, CDR1 MGHRA and CDR2 YSYEKL. The CDR3 is 17 amino acids. Trimming pared 0 bases from V and 5 bases from J, leaving 17 bases between. The CDR3 loop reads CASSQDFGVARHNEQFF. The CDR3 bases are TGCGCCAGCAGCCAAGATTTTGGGGTAGCGAGACACAATGAGCAGTTCTTC.

This sequence joins TRBV11-2 and TRBJ2-1, with D perhaps matching TRBD2 (6 bases). The germline V and J ends were trimmed by 4 bases and 9 bases, with 22 bases remaining between them. The CDR3 totals 16 residues. Germline V gene data show CDR1 as SGHAT and CDR2 as FQNNGV. The CDR3: CASSSFKDASEGEQFF. For the CDR3, the DNA is TGTGCCAGCAGCTCCTTCAAGGATGCTAGCGAAGGTGAGCAGTTCTTC.

The V and J genes are TRBV12-3 or TRBV12-4 and TRBJ2-1; 9 bases match TRBD1. The length of the CDR3 is 13 residues. V shed 4 bases and J 14 bases; nucleotides not matched to a gene: 9. The CDR3 is CASSSSATGGKFF. CDR3 sequence (DNA): TGTGCCAGCAGTTCCTCAGCAACAGGGGGCAAGTTCTTC.

The gene calls are TRBV28 and TRBJ1-3; the D gene is possibly TRBD1 (6 bases). This CDR3 contains 15 residues. Germline CDR1 MDHEN, CDR2 SYDVKM. Trimming cost V 1 base and J 0 bases, with 7 bases left between them. CDR3 in DNA: TGTGCCAGCAGTTTATCACAGGGCTCTGGAAACACCATATATTTT. Protein product: CASSLSQGSGNTIYF.

Only one count was recorded for this clone. V and J are TRBV28 and TRBJ2-7; 9 bases agree with TRBD2. This CDR3 spans 13 amino acids. V dropped 3 bases and J dropped 5; count of bases not matched to a gene: 2. CDR1 and CDR2 (germline): MDHEN, SYDVKM. CDR3 amino acids: CASSLGTSNEQYF. CDR3 in DNA: TGTGCCAGCAGTTTGGGGACTAGCAACGAGCAGTACTTC.

V is TRBV9 and J is TRBJ2-2, with 8 bases lining up with TRBD2. CDR3 length equals 15 residues. The germline V gene encodes CDR1 SGDLS and CDR2 YYNGEE. V gave up 3 bases and J gave up 3 bases; unmatched junction bases: 4. CDR3 loop: CASSATSVHTGELFF. The DNA for the CDR3 is TGTGCCAGCAGCGCGACTAGCGTCCACACCGGGGAGCTGTTTTTT. The full variable domain, its missing parts supplied by reference TRBV9 and TRBJ2-2, is DSGVTQTPKHLITATGQRVTLRCSPRSGDLSVYWYQQSLDQGLQFLIQYYNGEERAKGNILERFSAQQFPDLHSELNLSSLELGDSALYFCASSATSVHTGELFFGEGSRLTVL.

V and J are TRBV27 and TRBJ1-2; 7 bases align to TRBD1. CDR1 is MNHEY, CDR2 SMNVEV, per germline (reference sequence). This CDR3 has 14 residues. The V segment lost 8 bases and the J segment 4 bases; nucleotides outside the gene matches: 10. DNA for the CDR3: TGTGCCAGCTCCCAGGGGGGACAAGGCTATGGCTACACCTTC. This sequence encodes CASSQGGQGYGYTF.

The chain couples TRBV6-4 to TRBJ1-6; D is unclear. Per the germline V gene, CDR1 is MRHNA and CDR2 is SNTAGT. V shed 6 bases and J shed 8 bases, with 17 bases lying between them. This CDR3 is 15 amino acids long. CDR3 DNA: TGTGCCAGCAGAGAATTCACTGAGTCCTATTCACCCCTCCACTTT. This translates into CASREFTESYSPLHF.

V and J are TRBV13 and TRBJ2-4; D ambiguous. Germline CDR1 reads PRHDT; CDR2 reads FYEKMQ (reference sequence). Trimming took off 3 bases at V and 0 bases at J, with 18 bases between the two ends. This CDR3 has 18 residues. This CDR3 reads CASSFGDLRGLAKNIQYF. DNA of the CDR3: TGTGCCAGCAGCTTCGGAGACCTCCGCGGTCTAGCCAAAAACATTCAGTACTTC.

The chain recombines TRBV28 with TRBJ2-3; tentative D call: TRBD1 (5 bases). The CDR3 contains 14 residues. Deletions cut 5 bases from V and 3 bases from J, with 12 bases between. Germline-derived CDR1 and CDR2 are MDHEN and SYDVKM. CDR3 amino acids: CASSPRQRTDTQYF. The CDR3 bases are TGTGCCAGCAGTCCCCGACAGAGAACAGATACGCAGTATTTT.

The rearrangement uses TRBV9 and TRBJ2-7; D might be TRBD1 (5 bases). In germline, CDR1 is SGDLS, CDR2 YYNGEE. The CDR3 runs 15 residues. Between the trimmed V and J ends, which lost 0 bases and 2 bases, there was a span of 12 bases. The CDR3 sequence: CASSVDTGAPYEQYF. In DNA form, the CDR3 reads TGTGCCAGCAGCGTAGATACAGGAGCCCCCTACGAGCAGTACTTC.

This rearrangement joins TRBV7-2 to TRBJ2-1, with 11 positions matching TRBD2. The germline CDR1 and CDR2 sequences are SGHTA and FQGNSA. There are 16 residues in the CDR3. V shed 4 bases, J shed 6 bases, and the junction held 8 bases outside the gene matches. CDR3 nucleotides: TGTGCCAGCAGCTATGCGACTAGCGGGATAGCCAATGAGCAGTTCTTC. It encodes CASSYATSGIANEQFF. The entire variable domain, with the rest obtained from reference TRBV7-2 and TRBJ2-1, is as follows: GAGVSQSPSNKVTEKGKDVELRCDPISGHTALYWYRQSLGQGLEFLIYFQGNSAPDKSGLPSDRFSAERTGGSVSTLTIQRTQQEDSAVYLCASSYATSGIANEQFFGPGTRLTVL.

The chain is built from TRBV5-5 and TRBJ2-3; D may be TRBD2 (5 bases). Trimming removed 3 bases from V and 2 bases from J, with 13 bases in between. CDR3 length: 15 residues. Germline V lookup: CDR1 SGHKS, CDR2 YYEKEE (reference sequence). The CDR3 region has the DNA TGTGCCAGCAGCTCCGACGGGAAGTACACAGATACGCAGTATTTT. Protein product: CASSSDGKYTDTQYF.

This chain links TRBV6-5 with TRBJ2-3; D is possibly TRBD1 (6 bases). The CDR3 is 13 amino acids. Germline lookup yields CDR1 MNHEY and CDR2 SVGAGI. V dropped 8 bases and J dropped 1 base, with 10 bases sitting between them. The CDR3 loop reads CASEGDRTDTQYF. DNA for the CDR3: TGTGCCAGCGAGGGGGACCGCACAGATACGCAGTATTTT.

This chain uses TRBV29-1 with TRBJ2-7; 14 bases are a match to TRBD2. Looked up from germline, CDR1 is SQVTM and CDR2 is ANQGSEA. The CDR3 extends over 15 amino acids. The V segment lost 4 bases and the J segment 1 base; nucleotides outside the gene matches: 3. Written as DNA, the CDR3 is TGCAGCGTTGGGGGACTAGCGGGAGTATCCTACGAGCAGTACTTC. Its protein is CSVGGLAGVSYEQYF.

CDR3: CASSPMRNTEAFF. CDR3 nucleotides: TGTGCCAGCAGTCCCATGAGGAACACTGAAGCTTTCTTT. V gene TRBV6-5 combines with J gene TRBJ1-1; D uncertain. CDR3 length: 13 residues. CDR1 and CDR2 from the germline V gene are MNHEY and SVGAGI. Trimming removed 5 bases from V and 1 base from J, with 8 bases in between.

The V call is TRBV28, the J call TRBJ2-7; 8 bases agree with TRBD1. V lost 5 bases and J lost 3; bases outside the gene matches: 12. The CDR3 is made up of 16 amino acids. Germline lookup yields CDR1 MDHEN and CDR2 SYDVKM. CDR3 residues: CASSRTGKKIYYEQYF. CDR3 coding DNA: TGTGCCAGCAGTCGGACAGGGAAGAAGATTTACTACGAGCAGTACTTC.

The chain combines TRBV11-3 with TRBJ2-2; the match to TRBD1 covers 7 bases. The CDR3 consists of 16 residues. J lost 1 base, V lost 2 bases, and 4 bases had no gene match. Germline V lookup: CDR1 SGHNT, CDR2 YENEEA. Written as DNA, the CDR3 is TGTGCCAGCAGCTTACAACAGGGGAGGAACACCGGGGAGCTGTTTTTT. Protein sequence: CASSLQQGRNTGELFF.

CDR3 sequence (DNA): TGTGCCATCTCATCGAGCAACACTGAAGCTTTCTTT. Its translation is CAISSSNTEAFF. V usage is TRBV10-3 and J usage is TRBJ1-1; D unclear. V was cut by 8 bases and J by 2 bases, with 9 bases left in between. This CDR3 has 12 amino acids. Germline V gives CDR1 ENHRY, CDR2 SYGVKD.

This clone has just a few counts. The same CDR3 also results from other DNA sequences found in this sample. The gene calls are TRBV28 and TRBJ2-1; 11 positions match TRBD2. The germline CDR1 and CDR2 sequences are MDHEN and SYDVKM. The ends lost 3 bases at V and 4 bases at J; junction bases unmatched: 5. The CDR3 sequence is 16 residues long. CDR3 protein: CASSFVAGGNYNEQFF. CDR3 DNA: TGTGCCAGCAGTTTTGTAGCGGGAGGGAATTACAATGAGCAGTTCTTC. Supplemented by reference TRBV28 and TRBJ2-1, the full variable domain reads DVKVTQSSRYLVKRTGEKVFLECVQDMDHENMFWYRQDPGLGLRLIYFSYDVKMKEKGDIPEGYSVSREKKERFSLILESASTNQTSMYLCASSFVAGGNYNEQFFGPGTRLTVL.

This rearrangement joins TRBV27 to TRBJ2-7; the D gene is possibly TRBD1 (5 bases). Trimming left V 3 bases short and J 6 bases short, with 12 bases between. The CDR3 is 13 amino acids. Germline loops: CDR1 MNHEY, CDR2 SMNVEV (reference sequence). The CDR3 region is CASSFGQGFEQYF. CDR3 in DNA: TGTGCCAGCAGTTTCGGGCAGGGCTTCGAGCAGTACTTC.

The CDR3: CASSPDQGGNQPQHF. CDR3 in DNA: TGTGCCAGCTCACCAGATCAAGGGGGCAATCAGCCCCAGCATTTT. The rearrangement joins TRBV18 to TRBJ1-5; the D gene is possibly TRBD1 (5 bases). Between the trimmed V and J ends, which lost 2 bases and 2 bases, there was a span of 10 bases. This CDR3 has 15 residues. Looked up from germline, CDR1 is KGHSH and CDR2 is LQKENI.

J is TRBJ2-3 and V is TRBV13; the match to TRBD2 covers 10 bases. After removal of 0 bases from V and 6 bases from J, the junction contained 6 bases not matched to a gene. This CDR3 comprises 16 residues. From germline, CDR1 is PRHDT and CDR2 FYEKMQ (reference sequence). The CDR3 sequence: CASSLGASGRTDTQYF. CDR3 nucleotide sequence: TGTGCCAGCAGCTTAGGGGCTAGCGGGAGAACCGATACGCAGTATTTT. Looking up the rest from reference TRBV13 and TRBJ2-3 gives the full variable domain: AAGVIQSPRHLIKEKRETATLKCYPIPRHDTVYWYQQGPGQDPQFLISFYEKMQSDKGSIPDRFSAQQFSDYHSELNMSSLELGDSALYFCASSLGASGRTDTQYFGPGTRLTVL.

The chain joins TRBV9 to TRBJ1-2, with TRBD1 matching 8 bases. Germline CDR1 SGDLS, CDR2 YYNGEE. J lost 7 bases, V lost 2 bases, and 4 bases had no gene match. The CDR3 is 13 residues long. CDR3 residues: CASSVDRGSGYTF. As DNA, the CDR3 is TGTGCCAGCAGCGTCGACAGGGGAAGTGGCTACACCTTC.

The chain has TRBV23-1 and TRBJ2-2; D may be TRBD1 (6 bases). TRBV23-1 is an ORF for which the function is uncertain. The CDR3 has 18 amino acids. Trimming took 0 bases from V and 0 from J, leaving 14 bases between them. Written as DNA, the CDR3 is TGCGCCAGCAGTCAATCGGGTTTAGGACAGACGAACACCGGGGAGCTGTTTTTT. Its protein is CASSQSGLGQTNTGELFF.

The rearrangement joins TRBV29-1 to TRBJ2-5, with 7 bases fitting TRBD1. The CDR3 covers 14 residues. Per the germline V gene, CDR1 is SQVTM and CDR2 is ANQGSEA. V trimming: 3 bases; J trimming: 2 bases; junction bases outside the gene matches: 6. The CDR3 is CSVESPGGQETQYF. CDR3 sequence (DNA): TGCAGCGTTGAGAGTCCAGGGGGACAAGAGACCCAGTACTTC.